The 26 T cell receptor beta chains given below trace back to one sample, sequenced in a study of cytomegalovirus exposure and HLA in healthy donors. The primer mix had 60 Vbeta and 13 Jbeta primers. TCRdb's table, derived via immunoSEQ multiplex PCR, lists solely in-frame clones and lacks some. This repertoire shows 200,000 to 250,000 clones, about 75% found once; its top ten account for 1.5% to 2%. Sequencing input: PBMCs. The origin of the receptors is a woman aged 25 to 39 in good health and CMV-seronegative.

The rearrangement links TRBV9 to TRBJ2-1; 7 positions agree with TRBD2. In germline, CDR1 is SGDLS, CDR2 YYNGEE. J was trimmed by 6 bases and V by 2 bases; bases with no gene match: 2. This CDR3 region has 13 residues. The CDR3, as DNA: TGTGCCAGCAGCGTGACTAGCTCCAATGAGCAGTTCTTC. This translates into CASSVTSSNEQFF. Full variable domain (outside the CDR3, taken from reference TRBV9 and TRBJ2-1): DSGVTQTPKHLITATGQRVTLRCSPRSGDLSVYWYQQSLDQGLQFLIQYYNGEERAKGNILERFSAQQFPDLHSELNLSSLELGDSALYFCASSVTSSNEQFFGPGTRLTVL.

The chain combines TRBV6-6 with TRBJ2-1; 13 bases match TRBD2. After removal of 6 bases from V and 4 bases from J, the junction contained 6 bases not matched to a gene. The CDR3 consists of 16 residues. The germline V gene has CDR1 MNHNY and CDR2 SVGAGI (reference sequence). In nucleotides, the CDR3 is TGTGCCAGCAGATCAACTAGCGGGAGGGATTACAATGAGCAGTTCTTC. This translates into CASRSTSGRDYNEQFF.

The gene calls are TRBV28 and TRBJ2-3; 9 bases fit TRBD1. V trimming: 4 bases; J trimming: 11 bases; junction bases outside the gene matches: 16. The CDR3 runs to 16 residues. CDR1 and CDR2 from the germline V gene are MDHEN and SYDVKM. CDR3 in DNA: TGTGCCAGCAGTTCTCCTTGGGGACAGGGTGCGTGGGAGCAGTATTTT. Translated: CASSSPWGQGAWEQYF.

This clone was detected once. V usage is TRBV19 and J usage is TRBJ2-7, with TRBD1 matching 9 bases. The CDR3 runs to 15 residues. Trimming at V came to 5 bases and at J to 8 bases, leaving 13 bases not matched to a gene. CDR1 is LNHDA and CDR2 is SQIVND in the germline V gene (reference sequence). CDR3 coding DNA: TGTGCCAGTAGTTCGAGACAGGGGGGTAGCCTGAAGCAGTACTTC. It yields the protein CASSSRQGGSLKQYF.

The chain carries TRBV5-1 and TRBJ1-6; D perhaps matches TRBD1 (6 bases). The CDR3 runs to 16 residues. Germline V gives CDR1 SGHRS, CDR2 YFSETQ. V gave up 4 bases and J gave up 4 bases, with 15 bases separating them. CDR3 amino acids: CASSLGTLKYNSPLHF. The DNA of the CDR3 is TGCGCCAGCAGCCTTGGGACATTGAAGTATAATTCACCCCTCCACTTT.

The chain is built from TRBV4-2 and TRBJ2-1; 15 nucleotides match TRBD2. The CDR3 spans 16 residues. V shed 1 base and J 6 bases; nucleotides not matched to a gene: 1. CDR1 is LGHNA, CDR2 YNFKEQ, per germline. The CDR3 region is CASSQGTSGRGNEQFF. CDR3 sequence (DNA): TGTGCCAGCAGCCAAGGGACTAGCGGGAGGGGCAATGAGCAGTTCTTC.

The V gene is TRBV18, the J gene TRBJ2-4; 7 bases map to TRBD1. The CDR3 runs 15 residues. The V segment lost 2 bases and the J segment 3 bases; nucleotides outside the gene matches: 4. CDR1 and CDR2 from the germline V gene are KGHSH and LQKENI. The CDR3 spells CASSPEAGGKNIQYF. CDR3 coding DNA: TGTGCCAGCTCACCAGAGGCAGGGGGCAAAAACATTCAGTACTTC. The whole variable domain, filled in from reference TRBV18 and TRBJ2-4, reads NAGVMQNPRHLVRRRGQEARLRCSPMKGHSHVYWYRQLPEEGLKFMVYLQKENIIDESGMPKERFSAEFPKEGPSILRIQQVVRGDSAAYFCASSPEAGGKNIQYFGAGTRLSVL.

V is TRBV11-3 and J is TRBJ2-7; 8 nucleotides match TRBD1. CDR3 size: 13 residues. The trim removed 4 bases at V and 4 bases at J, leaving 3 bases unmatched. Germline V gene lookup returns CDR1 SGHNT and CDR2 YENEEA. The CDR3 region has the DNA TGTGCCAGCAGCTCCGGACAGGGATACGAGCAGTACTTC. Translated, it gives CASSSGQGYEQYF.

The chain combines TRBV9 with TRBJ1-1; TRBD1 is a possible D gene (5 bases). Germline loops: CDR1 SGDLS, CDR2 YYNGEE. V was trimmed by 0 bases and J by 4 bases, leaving 19 bases between them. This CDR3 is built from 17 residues. The CDR3 DNA sequence: TGTGCCAGCAGCGTAGGGACTCCCAGGGCGGGGAGCACTGAAGCTTTCTTT. Translation gives CASSVGTPRAGSTEAFF.

Comments on this clone: Other DNA sequences of this sample code for an identical CDR3. The chain combines TRBV7-9 with TRBJ1-4; D remains unclear. CDR3 length: 15 residues. Germline assignment: CDR1 SEHNR and CDR2 FQNEAQ (reference sequence). V lost 5 bases, J lost 0 bases, and 10 bases lay in between. The CDR3 spells CASSPGSSTNEKLFF. The CDR3 nucleotides read TGTGCCAGCAGCCCGGGGTCGTCAACTAATGAAAAACTGTTTTTT. The whole variable domain, filled in from reference TRBV7-9 and TRBJ1-4, reads DTGVSQNPRHKITKRGQNVTFRCDPISEHNRLYWYRQTLGQGPEFLTYFQNEAQLEKSRLLSDRFSAERPKGSFSTLEIQRTEQGDSAMYLCASSPGSSTNEKLFFGSGTQLSVL.

A remark on this clone: A junction end diverges from the germline sequence, so it may reflect a read error. The chain carries TRBV18 and TRBJ2-1, with D perhaps matching TRBD2 (5 bases). The germline gives CDR1 KGHSH, CDR2 LQKENI. The CDR3 loop spans 16 amino acids. The CDR3 sequence is CASSPAAGGSYNEQLF. The CDR3 DNA reads TGTGCCAGCTCACCAGCCGCGGGCGGCTCCTACAATGAGCAGCTCTTC.

With respect to this clone: An end of the junction differs from the germline gene, which may be a read error. V usage is TRBV11-3 and J usage is TRBJ2-7, with 10 bases matching TRBD1. CDR1 SGHNT and CDR2 YENEEA come from the germline V gene. The CDR3 covers 12 residues. This CDR3 reads CASSFPGQGVNF. The CDR3 region has the DNA TGTGCCAGCAGCTTCCCAGGACAGGGGGTTAACTTC.

The chain carries TRBV15 and TRBJ1-3; weak D call: TRBD1 (6 bases). Germline V CDR1 and CDR2: LNHNV, YYDKDF (reference sequence). This CDR3 has 15 amino acids. The ends were cut back, 5 bases at V and 4 bases at J, with 15 bases in the middle. The CDR3 is CATSGGGGHGNTIYF. The CDR3 DNA reads TGTGCCACCAGCGGCGGGGGGGGGCACGGAAACACCATATATTTT.

The chain joins TRBV6-5 to TRBJ1-6; unclear D gene. The CDR3 contains 15 residues. The germline V and J ends were trimmed by 6 bases and 9 bases, with 18 bases remaining between them. Germline CDR1 MNHEY, CDR2 SVGAGI. The CDR3 here is CASSPNGVDISPLHF. The CDR3 nucleotides read TGTGCCAGCAGCCCTAACGGCGTTGACATTTCACCCCTCCACTTT.

The J gene is TRBJ1-2, the V gene TRBV29-1; 9 positions agree with TRBD1. Germline CDR1 and CDR2: SQVTM and ANQGSEA. The J segment lost 8 bases and the V segment lost 6 bases, leaving 10 bases of the junction unmatched. The CDR3 consists of 13 residues. Here the CDR3 reads CSVWGQGAKGYTF. CDR3 sequence (DNA): TGCAGCGTGTGGGGACAGGGTGCGAAGGGCTACACCTTC. Looking up the rest from reference TRBV29-1 and TRBJ1-2 gives the full variable domain: SAVISQKPSRDICQRGTSLTIQCQVDSQVTMMFWYRQQPGQSLTLIATANQGSEATYESGFVIDKFPISRPNLTFSTLTVSNMSPEDSSIYLCSVWGQGAKGYTFGSGTRLTVV.

The V gene is TRBV7-9, the J gene TRBJ2-3; D is ambiguous. The CDR3 extends over 12 amino acids. Germline-derived CDR1 and CDR2 are SEHNR and FQNEAQ (reference sequence). Trimming left V 10 bases short and J 3 bases short, with 11 bases between. This CDR3 is CATPRGTDTQYF. As DNA, the CDR3 is TGTGCCACACCCCGAGGAACAGATACGCAGTATTTT.

This clone has a single count. V is TRBV10-3 and J is TRBJ2-1; TRBD2 matches at 9 bases. The length of the CDR3 is 16 residues. CDR1 is ENHRY, CDR2 SYGVKD, per germline. The trim removed 2 bases at V and 5 bases at J, leaving 7 bases unmatched. The CDR3 loop is CAISERGSGSDNEQFF. CDR3 in DNA: TGTGCCATCAGTGAGAGAGGTAGCGGGAGTGACAATGAGCAGTTCTTC.

The J gene is TRBJ1-1, the V gene TRBV15, with TRBD1 as a possible D gene (5 bases). V shed 1 base and J shed 12 bases, with 12 bases lying between them. This CDR3 spans 12 amino acids. CDR1 LNHNV and CDR2 YYDKDF come from the germline V gene (reference sequence). For the CDR3, the DNA is TGTGCCACCAGCAGAGGGCGGGGGGGGACTTTCTTT. Translation gives CATSRGRGGTFF.

This chain uses TRBV19 with TRBJ2-1, with 10 bases aligning to TRBD2. This CDR3 has 16 residues. V shed 3 bases, J shed 3 bases, and the junction held 5 bases outside the gene matches. The germline V gene encodes CDR1 LNHDA and CDR2 SQIVND (reference sequence). The CDR3 DNA sequence: TGTGCCAGTAGTATCGTGGGACTAGCGAGCTACAATGAGCAGTTCTTC. This codes for CASSIVGLASYNEQFF.

This clone was counted only a few times. CDR3 in DNA: TGTGCCAGCAGCCGCTCGCTAGCGGGGGCCACAGATACGCAGTATTTT. Translating gives CASSRSLAGATDTQYF. The V and J genes are TRBV4-2 and TRBJ2-3; 10 bases are a match to TRBD2. This CDR3 contains 16 residues. J was trimmed by 2 bases and V by 4 bases; bases with no gene match: 6. Germline CDR1 is LGHNA and CDR2 is YNFKEQ.

V and J are TRBV5-6 and TRBJ2-3, with D perhaps TRBD1 (5 bases). The CDR3 is 15 residues long. Between the trimmed V and J ends, which lost 0 bases and 0 bases, there was a span of 8 bases. The germline gives CDR1 SGHDT, CDR2 YYEEEE. DNA for the CDR3: TGTGCCAGCAGCTTGGCCGCAGGGAGCACAGATACGCAGTATTTT. This gives the protein CASSLAAGSTDTQYF.

The V gene is TRBV5-1, the J gene TRBJ1-1, with D possibly being TRBD1 (6 bases). CDR3 size: 14 residues. V shed 4 bases and J shed 5 bases, with 15 bases lying between them. CDR1 and CDR2 (germline): SGHRS, YFSETQ. In DNA, the CDR3 is TGCGCCAGCAGCCCACAGGGAGGGGAGACTGAAGCTTTCTTT. Translation gives CASSPQGGETEAFF.

V gene TRBV30 combines with J gene TRBJ1-2; the D gene is possibly TRBD1 (5 bases). V was shortened by 2 bases and J by 10 bases, with 11 bases between the two germline ends. Per germline, CDR1 GTSNPN and CDR2 SVGIG (reference sequence). The CDR3 runs 11 residues. The CDR3 spells CAWSRGGPYTF. The CDR3 DNA is TGTGCCTGGAGTAGGGGAGGGCCCTACACCTTC.

This clone was counted only a few times. The chain recombines TRBV19 with TRBJ2-7, with TRBD1 as a possible D gene (5 bases). The germline V gene encodes CDR1 LNHDA and CDR2 SQIVND (reference sequence). Trimming removed 6 bases at V and 6 bases at J, with 12 bases between. This CDR3 has 12 amino acids. CDR3 loop: CASRIQGPEQYF. The CDR3 DNA reads TGTGCCAGTAGAATCCAGGGTCCCGAGCAGTACTTC.

This clone was detected once. V gene TRBV4-2 combines with J gene TRBJ2-1; TRBD2 matches at 9 bases. CDR3 length: 19 residues. The V gene end was trimmed by 1 base and the J gene end by 3 bases; junction bases not matched to a gene: 13. Germline V gives CDR1 LGHNA, CDR2 YNFKEQ. CDR3 in amino acids: CASSQGSSRRGGFYNEQFF. CDR3 sequence (DNA): TGTGCCAGCAGCCAAGGGTCCTCTCGGCGGGGGGGCTTCTACAATGAGCAGTTCTTC.

To note about this clone: One end of the junction fails to match germline, which may point to a read error. The chain recombines TRBV5-1 with TRBJ1-2; 11 nucleotides agree with TRBD1. The CDR3 has 17 amino acids. Germline V CDR1 and CDR2: SGHRS, YFSETQ. The CDR3 region is CASAGTGGPRTNYGYNF. The CDR3 region has the DNA TGCGCCAGCGCAGGGACAGGGGGACCAAGGACTAACTATGGCTACAACTTC.